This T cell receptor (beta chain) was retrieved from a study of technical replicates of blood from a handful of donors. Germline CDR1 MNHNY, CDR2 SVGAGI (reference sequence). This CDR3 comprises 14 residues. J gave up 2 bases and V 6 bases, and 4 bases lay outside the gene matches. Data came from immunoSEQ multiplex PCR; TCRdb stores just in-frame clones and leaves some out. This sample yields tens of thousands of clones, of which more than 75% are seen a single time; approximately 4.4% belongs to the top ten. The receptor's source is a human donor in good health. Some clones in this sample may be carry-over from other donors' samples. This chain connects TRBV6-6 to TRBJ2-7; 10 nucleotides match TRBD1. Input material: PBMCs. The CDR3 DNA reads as TGTGCCAGCAGACAAGGACAGGGGGCCTACGAGCAGTACTTC. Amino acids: CASRQGQGAYEQYF.